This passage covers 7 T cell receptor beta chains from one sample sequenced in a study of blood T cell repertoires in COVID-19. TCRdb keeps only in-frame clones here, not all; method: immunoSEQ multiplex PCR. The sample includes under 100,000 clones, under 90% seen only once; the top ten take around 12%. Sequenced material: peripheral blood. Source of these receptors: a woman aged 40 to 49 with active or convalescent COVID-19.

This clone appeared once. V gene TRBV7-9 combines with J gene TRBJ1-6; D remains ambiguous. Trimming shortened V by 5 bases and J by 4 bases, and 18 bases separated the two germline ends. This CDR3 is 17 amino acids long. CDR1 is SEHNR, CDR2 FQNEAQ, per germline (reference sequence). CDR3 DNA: TGTGCCAGCAGCCAGGAGGTTTATGGTTTTTATAATTCACCCCTCCACTTT. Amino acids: CASSQEVYGFYNSPLHF. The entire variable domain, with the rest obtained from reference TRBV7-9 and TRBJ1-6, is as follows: DTGVSQNPRHKITKRGQNVTFRCDPISEHNRLYWYRQTLGQGPEFLTYFQNEAQLEKSRLLSDRFSAERPKGSFSTLEIQRTEQGDSAMYLCASSQEVYGFYNSPLHFGNGTRLTVT.

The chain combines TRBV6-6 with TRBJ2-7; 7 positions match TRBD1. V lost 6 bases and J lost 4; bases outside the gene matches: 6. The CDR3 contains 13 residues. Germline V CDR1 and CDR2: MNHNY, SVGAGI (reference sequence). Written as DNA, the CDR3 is TGTGCCAGCAGCGGGGACAGACTTTACGAGCAGTACTTC. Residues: CASSGDRLYEQYF.

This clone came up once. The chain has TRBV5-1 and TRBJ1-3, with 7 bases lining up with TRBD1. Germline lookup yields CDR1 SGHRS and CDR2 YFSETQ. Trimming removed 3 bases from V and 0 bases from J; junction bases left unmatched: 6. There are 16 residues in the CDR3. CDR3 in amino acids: CASSSGRDSSGNTIYF. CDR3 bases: TGCGCCAGCAGCTCGGGCCGGGACAGCTCTGGAAACACCATATATTTT.

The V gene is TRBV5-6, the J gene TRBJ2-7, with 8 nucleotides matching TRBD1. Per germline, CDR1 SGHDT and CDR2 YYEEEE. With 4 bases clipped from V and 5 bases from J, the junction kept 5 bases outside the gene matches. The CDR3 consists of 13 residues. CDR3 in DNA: TGTGCCAGCAGCAGGGGACAGGCCGACGAGCAGTACTTC. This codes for CASSRGQADEQYF.

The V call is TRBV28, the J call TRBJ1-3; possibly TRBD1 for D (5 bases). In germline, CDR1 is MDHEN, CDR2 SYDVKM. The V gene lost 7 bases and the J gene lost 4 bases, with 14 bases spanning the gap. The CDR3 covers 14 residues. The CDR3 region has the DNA TGTGCCAGCACCCATGGGGCGCGAGGAAACACCATATATTTT. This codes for CASTHGARGNTIYF.

The CDR3 DNA sequence: TGCAGCACCCAGGGAAATTATGGCTACACCTTC. Translated, it gives CSTQGNYGYTF. This chain joins TRBV29-1 and TRBJ1-2; D is possibly TRBD1 (5 bases). Germline-derived CDR1 and CDR2 are SQVTM and ANQGSEA. The CDR3 length is 11 residues. V lost 8 bases, J lost 5 bases, and 12 bases lay in between.

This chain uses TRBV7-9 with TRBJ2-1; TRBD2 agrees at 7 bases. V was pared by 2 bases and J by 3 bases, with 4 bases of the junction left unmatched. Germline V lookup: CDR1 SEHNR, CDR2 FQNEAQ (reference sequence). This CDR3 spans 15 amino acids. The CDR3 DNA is TGTGCCAGCAGCTTACCTAGCGGAAACTACAATGAGCAGTTCTTC. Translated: CASSLPSGNYNEQFF. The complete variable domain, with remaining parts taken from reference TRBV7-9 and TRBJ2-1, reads DTGVSQNPRHKITKRGQNVTFRCDPISEHNRLYWYRQTLGQGPEFLTYFQNEAQLEKSRLLSDRFSAERPKGSFSTLEIQRTEQGDSAMYLCASSLPSGNYNEQFFGPGTRLTVL.